This entry lists 7 T cell receptor beta chains sequenced from one sample in a study of blood T cell repertoires in COVID-19. Method: immunoSEQ multiplex PCR; TCRdb's copy keeps in-frame clones and lacks some. The sample carries approximately 200,000 clones, approximately 86% recorded once. Material: PBMCs or T cells enriched from blood (not recorded which). All receptors derive from a man aged 18 to 35 with acute COVID-19.

V gene TRBV10-3 combines with J gene TRBJ2-1, with TRBD1 identical over 8 bases. The V gene's germline CDR1 is ENHRY and CDR2 SYGVKD. The CDR3 consists of 14 residues. V lost 4 bases, J lost 12 bases, and 11 bases stayed unmatched. The CDR3 sequence is CAISGTGSGMGQFF. DNA for the CDR3: TGTGCCATCAGTGGGACAGGGTCCGGAATGGGGCAGTTCTTC.

The chain has TRBV19 and TRBJ1-2, with D possibly being TRBD1 (5 bases). In germline, CDR1 is LNHDA, CDR2 SQIVND (reference sequence). Deletions cut 3 bases from V and 2 bases from J, with 7 bases between. The CDR3 consists of 13 residues. The CDR3 here is CASSMRQNYGYTF. The CDR3 DNA follows: TGTGCCAGTAGTATGAGACAGAACTATGGCTACACCTTC.

This chain uses TRBV4-1 with TRBJ2-3; 7 bases fit TRBD1. After removal of 0 bases from V and 1 base from J, the junction contained 4 bases not matched to a gene. Germline loops: CDR1 MGHRA, CDR2 YSYEKL. The CDR3 is 16 residues long. Here the CDR3 DNA reads TGCGCCAGCAGCCAAGAGAGGGGGCCCCGCACAGATACGCAGTATTTT. It specifies CASSQERGPRTDTQYF.

This chain links TRBV6-5 with TRBJ1-5, with a weak D call TRBD1 (5 bases). Germline V gives CDR1 MNHEY, CDR2 SVGAGI. The CDR3 is made up of 15 amino acids. Trimming took off 2 bases at V and 1 base at J, with 9 bases between the two ends. The CDR3 bases are TGTGCCAGCAGTTACGGTGGGGGGAGCAATCAGCCCCAGCATTTT. Translated, it gives CASSYGGGSNQPQHF.

The chain links TRBV28 to TRBJ2-7; 10 bases agree with TRBD2. This CDR3 has 17 residues. The germline gives CDR1 MDHEN, CDR2 SYDVKM. The V and J ends lost 3 bases and 2 bases, in that order; junction bases with no gene match: 10. CDR3 amino acids: CASSLRLAGDGTYEQYF. CDR3 sequence (DNA): TGTGCCAGCAGTTTGCGGCTAGCGGGAGATGGAACCTACGAGCAGTACTTC.

The J gene is TRBJ2-7, the V gene TRBV27; 7 nucleotides line up with TRBD1. CDR1 and CDR2 (germline): MNHEY, SMNVEV (reference sequence). Trimming cost V 5 bases and J 4 bases; bases outside gene matches: 11. The CDR3 extends over 15 amino acids. CDR3 DNA sequence: TGTGCCAGCAGTCAACCCGGGACAGCCTTATACGAGCAGTACTTC. Encoded protein: CASSQPGTALYEQYF.

Comment on this clone: Other DNA sequences in this specimen translate into the identical CDR3. The J gene is TRBJ2-1, the V gene TRBV30; D remains unclear. This CDR3 has 13 amino acids. Trimming left V 0 bases short and J 0 bases short, with 3 bases between. Germline V gene lookup returns CDR1 GTSNPN and CDR2 SVGIG (reference sequence). CDR3 region: CAWSVHSYNEQFF. DNA of the CDR3: TGTGCCTGGAGTGTTCACTCCTACAATGAGCAGTTCTTC.